These T cell receptor beta chains were read from a single sample in a study of circulating and synovial CD4+ cells in juvenile arthritis. TCRdb keeps only in-frame clones here, not all; method: immunoSEQ multiplex PCR. Among about 3,800 clones listed, around 83% were seen once. The sample taken for sequencing was CD4+ T cells from synovial fluid. These receptors were obtained from a human donor with juvenile idiopathic arthritis. Each CDR3 is given with its conserved first and last residue. The order of the fields is CDR3 length, D gene, J gene, V gene, clone size, CDR3 DNA, CDR3 protein. A D gene is named only where the DNA matches it firmly. Clone size is given for some rows only: seen once, a few or many times, or a class if the clone is expanded.

>14|NA|TRBJ2-7|TRBV14|NA
TGTGCCAGCAGCCCGGGACTGAAGAACTACGAGCAGTGCTTC
CASSPGLKNYEQCF
>15|TRBD1|TRBJ1-6|TRBV5-5|few
TGTGCCAGCAGCCTATCTACAGGGGATCCTTCACCCCTCCACTTT
CASSLSTGDPSPLHF
>11|NA|TRBJ2-1|TRBV6-6|once
TGTGCCAGCTCCGCGCGAAATGAGCAGTTCTTC
CASSARNEQFF
>13|TRBD2|TRBJ2-5|TRBV28|NA
TGTGCCAGCAGTACTAGCGGGAGAGTTACCCAGTACTTC
CASSTSGRVTQYF
>15|NA|TRBJ1-6|TRBV9|NA
TGTGCCAGCAGCGTAGTTGGGGGGGTTAATTCCCCCCTCCACTTT
CASSVVGGVNSPLHF
>14|NA|TRBJ2-4|TRBV6-1|NA
TGTGCCAGCAGTGAACGCCAGGCCAAAAACATTCAGTACTTC
CASSERQAKNIQYF
>14|NA|TRBJ1-2|TRBV5-4|once
TGTGCCAGCAGCTGGACCGGGACAAAATATGGCTACACCTTC
CASSWTGTKYGYTF
>13|TRBD1|TRBJ1-1|TRBV10-1|NA
TGCGCCAGCAGTGAGTATCGACAGGGGGAAGCTTTCTTT
CASSEYRQGEAFF
>15|TRBD1|TRBJ2-7|TRBV28|NA
TGTGCCAGCAGCCCAGTTGGGACAGGGATCTACGAGCAGTACTTC
CASSPVGTGIYEQYF
>17|TRBD2|TRBJ2-1|TRBV7-2|NA
TGTGCCAGCAGCTTATCCGGGACTAGCGGGGGGCGGGATGAGCAGTTCTTC
CASSLSGTSGGRDEQFF
>13|NA|TRBJ1-6|TRBV19|NA
TGTGCCAGTAGTATAGTCGAGGATTCACCCCTCCACTTT
CASSIVEDSPLHF
>15|TRBD1|TRBJ2-2|TRBV5-1|NA
TGCGCCAGCCTGTCCGGGACAGGGGCCACCGGGGAGCTGTTTTTT
CASLSGTGATGELFF
>15|TRBD2|TRBJ2-1|TRBV29-1|NA
TGCAGCGTTGGACTAGCGGGGGGGCCGGGAAATGAGCAGTTCTTC
CSVGLAGGPGNEQFF
>15|TRBD1|TRBJ1-5|TRBV7-2|NA
TGTGCCAGCGCCCCAGGGGGGAGTGAGTATCAGCCCCAGCATTTT
CASAPGGSEYQPQHF
>14|TRBD1|TRBJ2-7|TRBV2|NA
TGTGCCAGCAGAGGACAGGGGAGAGCCTACGAGCAGTACTTC
CASRGQGRAYEQYF
>14|NA|TRBJ1-6|TRBV6-6|NA
TGTGCCAGCAGTTATACCCCCACAAATTCACCCCTCCACTTT
CASSYTPTNSPLHF
>15|NA|TRBJ1-1|TRBV2|once
TGTGCCAGCAGTGAAGCGGGGGCTCTGGACACTGAAGCTTTCTTT
CASSEAGALDTEAFF
>15|NA|TRBJ2-2|TRBV5-6|NA
TGTGCCAGCAGCTTGGTCAAGCCAAACACCGGGGAGCTGTTTTTT
CASSLVKPNTGELFF
>16|TRBD2|TRBJ2-3|TRBV11-3|once
TGTGCCAGCAGCCCAAGGACTAGCCCGACCGGGGATACGCAGTATTTT
CASSPRTSPTGDTQYF
>16|NA|TRBJ1-4|TRBV27|once
TGTGCCAGCAGTTTTCCCCGGGTAATAACTAATGAAAAACTGTTTTTT
CASSFPRVITNEKLFF
>18|NA|TRBJ2-3|TRBV4-3|NA
TGCGCCAGCAGCCAAGATCTGTTTGGTGGGGGGAACACAGATACGCAGTATTTT
CASSQDLFGGGNTDTQYF
>12|TRBD2|TRBJ2-1|TRBV10-3|NA
TGTGCCATCAGTGAGTTGGGAGGGGAGCAGTTCTTC
CAISELGGEQFF
>15|TRBD2|TRBJ2-2|TRBV5-1|NA
TGCGCCAGCAGCTTGATGGCGGGGGGGCCGAGGGAGCTGTTTTTT
CASSLMAGGPRELFF
>16|NA|TRBJ1-3|TRBV4-3|few
TGCGCCAGCAGCCAAGGGACCGGGACACTTGGAAACACCATATATTTT
CASSQGTGTLGNTIYF
>16|NA|TRBJ2-5|TRBV9|NA
TGTGCCAGCAGCGTAAATATACAGGGTGAGGGAGAGACCCAGTACTTC
CASSVNIQGEGETQYF
>16|TRBD2|TRBJ2-7|TRBV2|NA
TGTGCCAGCAGTGAAGCGGGACTAGCGGGCATTGGCGAGCAGTACTTC
CASSEAGLAGIGEQYF
>15|NA|TRBJ1-2|TRBV6-5|NA
TGTGCCAGCAGTGGCCCGGGGATCTCTAACTATGGCTACACCTTC
CASSGPGISNYGYTF
>18|TRBD1|TRBJ2-5|TRBV18|NA
TGTGCCAGCTCAAGTCCCGGGACAGGGGCCCCCTCAAGAGAGACCCAGTACTTC
CASSSPGTGAPSRETQYF
>12|TRBD1|TRBJ2-6|TRBV2|NA
TGTGCCAGCAGCATACAGGGGGTAGTCCTGACTTTC
CASSIQGVVLTF
>14|NA|TRBJ1-6|TRBV2|NA
TGTGCCAGCAGTGAAGCCAGGGGTAATTCACCCCTCCACTTT
CASSEARGNSPLHF
>15|NA|TRBJ2-5|TRBV7-2|NA
TGTGCCAGCAGCACGACCGGGTCTAGGGGGGAGACCCAGTACTTC
CASSTTGSRGETQYF
>16|NA|TRBJ1-5|TRBV4-2|once
TGTGCCAGCAGCCAGGCGGCTGGAACCCCCAATCAGCCCCAGCATTTT
CASSQAAGTPNQPQHF
>16|NA|TRBJ2-3|TRBV6-1|NA
TGTGCCAGCAGTGTTTGGTCGCGGGCGGGCGCAGATACGCAGTATTTT
CASSVWSRAGADTQYF
>15|NA|TRBJ2-5|TRBV4-2|NA
TGTGCCAGCAGCTGGTTGACAGGTCAGCAAGAGACCCAGTACTTC
CASSWLTGQQETQYF
>13|TRBD2|TRBJ2-7|TRBV15|NA
TGTGCCACAGAAGGACTAGCGGGAAGCGAGCAGTACTTC
CATEGLAGSEQYF
>16|TRBD1|TRBJ1-2|TRBV2|NA
TGTGCCAGCAGCGAAGACAGGGGCTGGTTCAACTATGGCTACACCTTC
CASSEDRGWFNYGYTF
>15|TRBD1|TRBJ1-6|TRBV18|NA
TGTGCCAGCTCAATAGACAGGGCGATGAATTCACCCCTCCACTTT
CASSIDRAMNSPLHF
>13|NA|TRBJ1-1|TRBV5-1|NA
TGCGCCAGCAGCCTGCGAGAGAACACTGAAGCTTTCTTT
CASSLRENTEAFF
>14|NA|TRBJ2-5|TRBV19|NA
TGTGCCAGTAGGGGAGTCCCCCCCCAAGAGACCCAGTACTTC
CASRGVPPQETQYF
>14|TRBD1|TRBJ2-1|TRBV5-1|NA
TGCGCCAGCAGCTCGGGACAGGGGGGAGGCGAGCAGTTCTTC
CASSSGQGGGEQFF
>17|TRBD2|TRBJ2-3|TRBV27|NA
TGTGCCAGCAGTATACGGGGACTAGGAAGAGCCACAGATACGCAGTATTTT
CASSIRGLGRATDTQYF
>16|TRBD2|TRBJ2-1|TRBV28|NA
TGTGCCACCCTATGGCTAGCGGGGGGGAACTACAATGAGCAGTTCTTC
CATLWLAGGNYNEQFF
>12|TRBD1|TRBJ1-2|TRBV7-2|NA
TGTGCCACCGGGACAGCTAACTATGGCTACACCTTC
CATGTANYGYTF
>14|NA|TRBJ1-2|TRBV27|NA
TGTGCCAGCAGTTTAGGGGGCTTCGGGTATGGCTACACCTTC
CASSLGGFGYGYTF
>19|TRBD1|TRBJ2-3|TRBV7-9|NA
TGTGCCAGCAGCGGTAACAGGGGGCTCAGGGCGGGAGTGAGGAATACGCAGTATTTT
CASSGNRGLRAGVRNTQYF
>14|TRBD2|TRBJ2-3|TRBV10-3|NA
TGTGCCATCAGTGAGCGGGGGGGCACAGATACGCAGTATTTT
CAISERGGTDTQYF
>15|TRBD2|TRBJ2-4|TRBV5-6|NA
TGTGCCAGCAGCTTGGAGGGGAGGGGATCAGGCATTCAGTACTTC
CASSLEGRGSGIQYF
>15|TRBD1|TRBJ1-6|TRBV14|NA
TGTGCCAGCAGCCGAAGTGGGACAGTAAATTCCCCCCTCCACTTT
CASSRSGTVNSPLHF
>16|TRBD2|TRBJ2-1|TRBV4-3|few
TGCGCCAGCAGCCCTACACTAGCGGGAGCCTACAATGAGCAGTTCTTC
CASSPTLAGAYNEQFF
>14|NA|TRBJ2-1|TRBV6-6|few
TGTGCCAGCAATTCAGAGGGAGGCACAAGTGAGCAGTTCTTC
CASNSEGGTSEQFF
>13|TRBD2|TRBJ2-2|TRBV30|NA
TGTGCCTGGAGTATCGGGGGGAACGGGGAGCTGTTTTTT
CAWSIGGNGELFF
>15|NA|TRBJ2-7|TRBV21-1|NA
TGTGCCAGCCCTTCGGGGAGGAGAAGCTCCTACGAGCAGTACTTC
CASPSGRRSSYEQYF
>17|TRBD2|TRBJ2-7|TRBV28|NA
TGTGCCAGCAGTTCGCCCTCACTAGCGGGAAGCTCCTACGAGCAGTACTTC
CASSSPSLAGSSYEQYF
>14|NA|TRBJ1-6|TRBV25-1|once
TGTGCCAGCAGTGATCCCCGTAATAATTCCCCCCTCCACTTT
CASSDPRNNSPLHF
>15|TRBD1|TRBJ2-7|TRBV28|once
TGTGCCAGCAGTTTCCCCAGGACAGGGGCGTACGAGCAGTACTTC
CASSFPRTGAYEQYF